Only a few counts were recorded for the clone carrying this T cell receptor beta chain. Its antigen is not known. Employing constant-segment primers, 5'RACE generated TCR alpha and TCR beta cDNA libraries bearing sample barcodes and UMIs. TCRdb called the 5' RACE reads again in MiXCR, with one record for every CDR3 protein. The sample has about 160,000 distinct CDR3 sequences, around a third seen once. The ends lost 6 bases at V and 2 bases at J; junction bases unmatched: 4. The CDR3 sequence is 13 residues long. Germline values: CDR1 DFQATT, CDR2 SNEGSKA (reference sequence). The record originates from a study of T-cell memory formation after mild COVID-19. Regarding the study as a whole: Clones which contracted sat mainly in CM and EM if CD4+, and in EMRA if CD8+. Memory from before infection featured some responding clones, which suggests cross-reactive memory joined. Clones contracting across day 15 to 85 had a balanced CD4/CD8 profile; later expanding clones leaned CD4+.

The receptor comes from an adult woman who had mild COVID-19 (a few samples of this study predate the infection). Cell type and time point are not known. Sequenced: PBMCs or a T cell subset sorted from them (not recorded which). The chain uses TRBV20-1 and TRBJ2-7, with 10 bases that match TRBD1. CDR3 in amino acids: CSARGQGAYEQYF. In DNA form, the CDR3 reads TGCAGTGCCCGAGGACAGGGGGCCTACGAGCAGTACTTC.